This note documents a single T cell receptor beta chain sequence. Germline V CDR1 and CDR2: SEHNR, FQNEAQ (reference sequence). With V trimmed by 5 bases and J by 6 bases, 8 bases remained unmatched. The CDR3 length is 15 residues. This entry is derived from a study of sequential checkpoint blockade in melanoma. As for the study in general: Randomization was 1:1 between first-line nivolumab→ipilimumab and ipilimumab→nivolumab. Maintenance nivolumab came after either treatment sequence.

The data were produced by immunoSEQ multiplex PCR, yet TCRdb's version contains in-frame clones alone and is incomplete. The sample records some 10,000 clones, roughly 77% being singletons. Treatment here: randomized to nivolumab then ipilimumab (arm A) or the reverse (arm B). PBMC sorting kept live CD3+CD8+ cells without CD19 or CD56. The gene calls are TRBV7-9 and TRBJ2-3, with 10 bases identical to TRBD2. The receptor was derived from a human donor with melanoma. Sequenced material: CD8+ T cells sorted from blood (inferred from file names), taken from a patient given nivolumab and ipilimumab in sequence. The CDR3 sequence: CASSPPGTSVDTQYF. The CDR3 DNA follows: TGTGCCAGCAGCCCCCCGGGGACTAGCGTGGATACGCAGTATTTT.